The clone carrying this T cell receptor (beta chain) was recorded only once. Original handling: Reference gene primer amplification yielded estimated nucleated cell counts. TCRdb's table, derived via immunoSEQ multiplex PCR, lists solely in-frame clones and lacks some. V, J and clone size are taken as reported in that table, and D and trimming were inferred from the DNA itself. The sample records some 100,000 clones, around three quarters being singletons. These data come from a study of blood T cell repertoires in COVID-19. The wider study: The origin of the acute and convalescent COVID-19 samples was the United States, Italy and Spain. Nucleic acid was either cDNA or gDNA, and it came from T cells, B-cell-depleted T cells, or PBMCs.

Per germline, CDR1 MNHEY and CDR2 SVGAGI. The V and J ends lost 6 bases and 5 bases, in that order; junction bases with no gene match: 6. The CDR3 is 14 amino acids. The rearrangement uses TRBV6-5 and TRBJ1-5, with 8 bases that match TRBD1. The sequenced material came from peripheral blood. The clonotype comes from a man between 65 and 85 years old with acute or convalescent COVID-19. The CDR3, as DNA: TGTGCCAGCAGGACGGACAGGGAGGATCAGCCCCAGCATTTT. Its translation: CASRTDREDQPQHF.